This T cell receptor (beta chain) was recovered during a study of sequential checkpoint blockade in melanoma. Study-wide background: Arm A got nivolumab then ipilimumab; arm B the reverse, 1:1. About 88 pretreatment tumor DNA samples were TCRβ immunosequenced.

The protocol was immunoSEQ multiplex PCR, while the TCRdb copy is restricted to in-frame clones and leaves out a portion. The sample shows about 12,000 clones, roughly 25% of them seen only once. Documented treatment: randomized to nivolumab then ipilimumab (arm A) or the reverse (arm B). This clone was detected a few times. This clonotype was sampled from a human donor with melanoma. The sample consisted of tumor tissue (inferred from file names), taken from a patient given nivolumab and ipilimumab in sequence.

CDR3 amino acids: CASSLWPDGASTDTQYF. Written as DNA, the CDR3 is TGTGCCAGCAGTTTATGGCCGGACGGTGCTAGCACAGATACGCAGTATTTT. The chain employs TRBV6-8 and TRBJ2-3; D is ambiguous. Trimming shortened V by 4 bases and J by 0 bases, and 17 bases separated the two germline ends. The length of the CDR3 is 17 residues. From germline, CDR1 is MNHGY and CDR2 SAAAGT.